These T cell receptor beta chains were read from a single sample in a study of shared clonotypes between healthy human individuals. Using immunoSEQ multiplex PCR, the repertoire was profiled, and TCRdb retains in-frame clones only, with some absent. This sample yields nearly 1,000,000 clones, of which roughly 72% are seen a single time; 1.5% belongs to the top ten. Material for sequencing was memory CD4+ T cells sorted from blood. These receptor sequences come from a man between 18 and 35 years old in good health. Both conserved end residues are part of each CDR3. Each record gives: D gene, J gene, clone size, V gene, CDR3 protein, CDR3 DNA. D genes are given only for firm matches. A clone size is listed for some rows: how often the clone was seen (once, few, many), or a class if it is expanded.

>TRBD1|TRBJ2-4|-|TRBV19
CATRTGPLLGIQYF
TGTGCCACCCGGACAGGGCCGCTACTGGGGATTCAGTACTTC
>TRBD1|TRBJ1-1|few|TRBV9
CASSVGGTGGGSEAFF
TGTGCCAGCAGCGTAGGCGGGACAGGGGGCGGGAGTGAAGCTTTCTTT
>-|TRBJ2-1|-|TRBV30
CAWSGMGEQFF
TGTGCCTGGAGTGGGATGGGTGAGCAGTTCTTC
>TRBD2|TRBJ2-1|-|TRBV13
CASSAPGLAAAYNEQFF
TGTGCCAGCAGCGCCCCGGGACTAGCGGCGGCCTACAATGAGCAGTTCTTC
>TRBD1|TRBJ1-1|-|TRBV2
CASSGDRDTEAFF
TGTGCCAGCAGTGGAGACAGGGACACTGAAGCTTTCTTT
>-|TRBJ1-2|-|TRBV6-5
CASSYQTLGRNYGYTF
TGTGCCAGCAGTTACCAAACCTTGGGACGGAACTATGGCTACACCTTC
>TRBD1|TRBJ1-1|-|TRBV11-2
CASSKGQFTEAFF
TGTGCCAGCAGCAAGGGACAGTTCACTGAAGCTTTCTTT
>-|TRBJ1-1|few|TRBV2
CASSVRWNTEAFF
TGTGCCAGCAGTGTAAGATGGAACACTGAAGCTTTCTTT
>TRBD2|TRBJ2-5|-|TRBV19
CASSTPTRSSGGYRETQYF
TGTGCCAGTAGTACCCCAACCCGGTCTAGCGGGGGCTACAGGGAGACCCAGTACTTC
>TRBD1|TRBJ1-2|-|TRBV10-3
CAISLGQLKTGGYTF
TGTGCCATCAGCCTGGGACAGCTAAAAACCGGTGGCTACACCTTC
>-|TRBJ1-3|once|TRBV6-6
CASSQGNTIYF
TGTGCCAGCAGTCAAGGAAACACCATATATTTT
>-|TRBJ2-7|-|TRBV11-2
CASSLGRGMYEQYF
TGTGCCAGCAGCTTAGGAAGAGGGATGTACGAGCAGTACTTC
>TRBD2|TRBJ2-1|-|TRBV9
CASSVRPNSGGSYNEQFF
TGTGCCAGCAGCGTCCGACCTAATAGCGGGGGCTCCTACAATGAGCAGTTCTTC
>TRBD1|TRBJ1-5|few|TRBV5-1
CASSLSSGGDQPQHF
TGCGCCAGCAGCCTAAGCTCAGGGGGCGATCAGCCCCAGCATTTT
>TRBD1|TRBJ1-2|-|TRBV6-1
CASGLGQSYGYTF
TGTGCCAGCGGGTTGGGACAGAGCTATGGCTACACCTTC
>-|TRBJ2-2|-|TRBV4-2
CASSQVGRGDTGELFF
TGTGCCAGCAGCCAAGTTGGCCGGGGCGACACCGGGGAGCTGTTTTTT
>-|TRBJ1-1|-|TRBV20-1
CSARQVEAFF
TGCAGTGCTAGACAGGTTGAAGCTTTCTTT
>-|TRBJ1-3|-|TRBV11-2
CASSTGSGNTIYF
TGTGCCAGCAGCACGGGCTCTGGAAACACCATATATTTT
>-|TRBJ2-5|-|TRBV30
CAWKLFGLSSQETQYF
TGTGCCTGGAAACTCTTCGGGCTGAGCAGCCAAGAGACCCAGTACTTC
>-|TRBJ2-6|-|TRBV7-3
CASSLNSLGSGANVLTF
TGTGCCAGCAGCTTAAACTCACTCGGCTCTGGGGCCAACGTCCTGACTTTC
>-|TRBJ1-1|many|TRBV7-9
CASSLDGGTEAFF
TGTGCCAGCAGCTTAGATGGGGGAACTGAAGCTTTCTTT
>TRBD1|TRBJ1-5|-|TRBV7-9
CASTGQGGQPQHF
TGTGCCTCAACCGGGCAGGGGGGTCAGCCCCAGCATTTT
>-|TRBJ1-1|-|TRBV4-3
CASSQSASGDVGDTEAFF
TGCGCCAGCAGCCAATCAGCCTCGGGGGACGTAGGGGACACTGAAGCTTTCTTT
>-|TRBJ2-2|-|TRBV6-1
CASSSGSDTGELFF
TGTGCCAGCAGTTCAGGCTCTGATACCGGGGAGCTGTTTTTT
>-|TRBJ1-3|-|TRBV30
CAWRGLVGGAFSGNTIYF
TGTGCCTGGAGGGGCCTTGTCGGGGGCGCATTCTCTGGAAACACCATATATTTT
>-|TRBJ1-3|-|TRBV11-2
CASSPSGSGNTIYF
TGTGCCAGCAGCCCCTCGGGGTCTGGAAACACCATATATTTT
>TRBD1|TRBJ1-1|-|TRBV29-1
CSVDQGANTEAFF
TGCAGCGTTGACCAGGGGGCTAACACTGAAGCTTTCTTT
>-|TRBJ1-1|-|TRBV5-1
CASSFSLNTEAFF
TGCGCCAGCAGCTTTAGTCTGAACACTGAAGCTTTCTTT
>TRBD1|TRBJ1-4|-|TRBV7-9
CASSLNPGGVEKLFF
TGTGCCAGCAGTTTGAACCCAGGGGGCGTTGAAAAACTGTTTTTT
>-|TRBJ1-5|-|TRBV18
CASSPETGWNQPQHF
TGTGCCAGCTCACCAGAAACAGGGTGGAATCAGCCCCAGCATTTT
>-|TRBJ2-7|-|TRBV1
CTSSQVNAGTLDYEQYF
TGCACCAGCAGCCAAGTTAATGCCGGGACCCTGGACTACGAGCAGTACTTC
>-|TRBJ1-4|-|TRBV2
CASSPTVSATNEKLFF
TGTGCCAGCAGCCCGACCGTATCTGCAACTAATGAAAAACTGTTTTTT